This is a list of T cell receptor beta chains from one sample in a study of OX40 agonist ivuxolimab in advanced cancers. TCRdb's copy holds only in-frame clones and misses some; the assay was immunoSEQ multiplex PCR. The sample gives around 57,000 clones, 84% of which show up once; roughly 2.3% is in the top ten. The starting material was CD4+ or CD8+ T cells sorted from blood, obtained in a trial of the OX40 agonist ivuxolimab. These receptors were taken from an adult with an advanced solid tumor such as melanoma, head and neck, liver or kidney cancer. Both conserved end residues are trimmed from each CDR3.

j_call: TRBJ2-5
v_call: TRBV15
cdr3_aa: ATSTEETQY

j_call: TRBJ2-7
v_call: TRBV10-3
cdr3_aa: AISEAGQIFEQY

j_call: TRBJ1-2
v_call: TRBV7-9
cdr3_aa: ASSLATGRGYT

j_call: TRBJ2-3
v_call: TRBV25-1
cdr3_aa: ASSDVLGSGVISQY

j_call: TRBJ1-4
v_call: TRBV7-8
cdr3_aa: ASSPKLVATNEKLF

j_call: TRBJ2-7
v_call: TRBV5-1
cdr3_aa: ASSLGGSSYEQY

j_call: TRBJ1-2
v_call: TRBV19
cdr3_aa: AANPHPRKTNYGYT

j_call: TRBJ1-1
v_call: TRBV5-1
cdr3_aa: ASSLGAQGLGVEAF

j_call: TRBJ2-7
v_call: TRBV6-6
cdr3_aa: ASSPAGLSYEQY

j_call: TRBJ1-1
v_call: TRBV29-1
cdr3_aa: SVVRGRNTEAF

j_call: TRBJ2-2
v_call: TRBV7-3
cdr3_aa: ASRPSGGSTGELF

j_call: TRBJ2-2
v_call: TRBV6-1
cdr3_aa: ASSEDPWDRGLYGELF

j_call: TRBJ2-1
v_call: TRBV7-7
cdr3_aa: ASSLGVGGEQF

j_call: TRBJ1-3
v_call: TRBV28
cdr3_aa: ASNFPTPSGNTIY

j_call: TRBJ2-6
v_call: TRBV6-5
cdr3_aa: ASSRSTWGANVLT

j_call: TRBJ2-5
v_call: TRBV29-1
cdr3_aa: SVESSEETQY

j_call: TRBJ2-2
v_call: TRBV6-1
cdr3_aa: ASSEGAITGELF

j_call: TRBJ1-2
v_call: TRBV2
cdr3_aa: ASSLAAGIGGYT

j_call: TRBJ2-1
v_call: TRBV5-1
cdr3_aa: ASSSFSYNEQF

j_call: TRBJ2-7
v_call: TRBV5-1
cdr3_aa: ASSLEASSQAYYEQY